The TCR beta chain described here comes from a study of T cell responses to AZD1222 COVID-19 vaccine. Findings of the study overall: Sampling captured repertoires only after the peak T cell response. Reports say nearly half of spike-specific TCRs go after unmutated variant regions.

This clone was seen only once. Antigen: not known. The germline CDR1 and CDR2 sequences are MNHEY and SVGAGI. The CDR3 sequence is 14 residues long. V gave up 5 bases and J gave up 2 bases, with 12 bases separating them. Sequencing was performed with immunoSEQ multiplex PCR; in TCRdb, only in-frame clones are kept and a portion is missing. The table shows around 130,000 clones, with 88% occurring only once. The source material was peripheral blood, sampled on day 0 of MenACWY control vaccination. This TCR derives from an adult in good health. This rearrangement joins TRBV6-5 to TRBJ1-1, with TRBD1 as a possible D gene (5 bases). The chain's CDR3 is CASSLGTGNTEAFF. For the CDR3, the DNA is TGTGCCAGCAGTCTAGGGACGGGTAACACTGAAGCTTTCTTT.